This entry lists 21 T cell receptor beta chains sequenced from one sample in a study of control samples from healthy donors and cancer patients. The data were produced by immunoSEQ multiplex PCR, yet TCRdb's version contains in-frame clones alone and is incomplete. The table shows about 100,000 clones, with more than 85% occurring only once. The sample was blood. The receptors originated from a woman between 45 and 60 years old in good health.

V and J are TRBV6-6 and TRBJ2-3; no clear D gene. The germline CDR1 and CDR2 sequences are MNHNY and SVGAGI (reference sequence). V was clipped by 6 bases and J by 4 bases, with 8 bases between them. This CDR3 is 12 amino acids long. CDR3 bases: TGTGCCAGCAGCACGGACCCAGATACGCAGTATTTT. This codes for CASSTDPDTQYF.

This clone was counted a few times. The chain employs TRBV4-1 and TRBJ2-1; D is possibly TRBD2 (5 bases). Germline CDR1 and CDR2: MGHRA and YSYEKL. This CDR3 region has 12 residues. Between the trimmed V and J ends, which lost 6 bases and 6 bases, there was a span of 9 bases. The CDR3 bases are TGCGCCAGCAGGACAAGCGGCAATGAGCAGTTCTTC. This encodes CASRTSGNEQFF.

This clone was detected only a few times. DNA for the CDR3: TGTGCCAGCAGCCCTCTAGCTCCAGATACGCAGTATTTT. Protein sequence: CASSPLAPDTQYF. The chain joins TRBV5-6 to TRBJ2-3, with a possible D match to TRBD2 (5 bases). Trimming pared 4 bases from V and 4 bases from J, leaving 10 bases between. This CDR3 has 13 residues. Germline lookup yields CDR1 SGHDT and CDR2 YYEEEE.

The DNA for the CDR3 is TGTGCCAGCAGCCCGAGATCGGGGGTGGCAGATACGCAGTATTTT. Its protein product is CASSPRSGVADTQYF. The chain links TRBV5-4 to TRBJ2-3, with D maybe TRBD2 (6 bases). V was shortened by 4 bases and J by 4 bases, with 16 bases between the two germline ends. Germline V gene data show CDR1 as SGHNT and CDR2 as YYREEE (reference sequence). The CDR3 loop spans 15 amino acids.

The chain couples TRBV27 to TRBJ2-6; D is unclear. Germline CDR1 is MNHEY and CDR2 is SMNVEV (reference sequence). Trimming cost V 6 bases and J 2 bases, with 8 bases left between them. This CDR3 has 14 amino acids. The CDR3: CASSPFPGANVLTF. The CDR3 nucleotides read TGTGCCAGCAGCCCCTTCCCTGGGGCCAACGTCCTGACTTTC.

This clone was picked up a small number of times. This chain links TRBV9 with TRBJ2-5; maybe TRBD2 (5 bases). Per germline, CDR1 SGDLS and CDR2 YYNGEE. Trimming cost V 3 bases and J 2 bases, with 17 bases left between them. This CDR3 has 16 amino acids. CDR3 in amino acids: CASSATPVGIQETQYF. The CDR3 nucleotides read TGTGCCAGCAGCGCGACCCCCGTCGGGATTCAAGAGACCCAGTACTTC.

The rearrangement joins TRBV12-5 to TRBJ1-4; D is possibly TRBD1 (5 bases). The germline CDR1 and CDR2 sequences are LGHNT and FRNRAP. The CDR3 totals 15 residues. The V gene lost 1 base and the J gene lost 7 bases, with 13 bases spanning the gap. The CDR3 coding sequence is TGTGCTAGTGGTTTGGGACGACCCGGGGGTGAAAAACTGTTTTTT. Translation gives CASGLGRPGGEKLFF. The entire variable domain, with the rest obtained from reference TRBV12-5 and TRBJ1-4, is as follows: DARVTQTPRHKVTEMGQEVTMRCQPILGHNTVFWYRQTMMQGLELLAYFRNRAPLDDSGMPKDRFSAEMPDATLATLKIQPSEPRDSAVYFCASGLGRPGGEKLFFGSGTQLSVL.

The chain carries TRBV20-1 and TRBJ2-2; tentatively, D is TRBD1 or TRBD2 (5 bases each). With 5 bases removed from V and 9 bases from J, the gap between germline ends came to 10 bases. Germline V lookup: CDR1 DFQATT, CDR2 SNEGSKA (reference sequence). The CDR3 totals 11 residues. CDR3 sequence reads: CSAGTLRELFF. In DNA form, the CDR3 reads TGCAGTGCTGGGACGTTAAGGGAGCTGTTTTTT.

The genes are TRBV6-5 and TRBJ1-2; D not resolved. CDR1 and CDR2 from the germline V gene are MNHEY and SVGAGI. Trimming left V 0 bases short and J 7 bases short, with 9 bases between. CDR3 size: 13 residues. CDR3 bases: TGTGCCAGCAGTTACTCGAGTCCGAGTGGCTACACCTTC. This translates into CASSYSSPSGYTF.

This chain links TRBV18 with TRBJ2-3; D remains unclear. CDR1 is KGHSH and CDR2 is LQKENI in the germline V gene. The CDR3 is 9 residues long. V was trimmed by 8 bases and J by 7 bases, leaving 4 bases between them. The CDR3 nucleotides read TGTGCCAGCGACAATACGCAGTATTTT. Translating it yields CASDNTQYF.

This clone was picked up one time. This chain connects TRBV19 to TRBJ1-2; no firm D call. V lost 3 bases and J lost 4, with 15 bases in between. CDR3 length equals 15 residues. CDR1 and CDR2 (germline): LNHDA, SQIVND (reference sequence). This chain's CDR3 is CASSIGFSPIYGYTF. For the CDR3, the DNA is TGTGCCAGTAGTATTGGATTTAGTCCCATCTATGGCTACACCTTC.

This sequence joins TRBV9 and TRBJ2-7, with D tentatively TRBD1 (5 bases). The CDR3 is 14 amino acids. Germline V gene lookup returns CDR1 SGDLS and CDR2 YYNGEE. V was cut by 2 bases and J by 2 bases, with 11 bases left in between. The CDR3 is CASSVAPGTYEQYF. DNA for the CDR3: TGTGCCAGCAGCGTCGCACCAGGGACCTACGAGCAGTACTTC.

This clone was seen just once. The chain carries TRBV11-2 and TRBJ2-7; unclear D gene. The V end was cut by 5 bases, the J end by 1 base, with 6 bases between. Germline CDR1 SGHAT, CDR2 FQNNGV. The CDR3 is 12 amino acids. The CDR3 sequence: CASSPISYEQYF. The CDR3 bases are TGTGCCAGCAGCCCCATATCCTACGAGCAGTACTTC.

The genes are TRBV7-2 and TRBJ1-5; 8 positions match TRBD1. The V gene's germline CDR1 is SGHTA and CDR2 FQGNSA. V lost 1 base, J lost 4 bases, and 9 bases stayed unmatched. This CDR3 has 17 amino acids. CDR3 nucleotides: TGTGCCAGCAGCTTAGTCGGGACAGGCCTAAAGAATCAGCCCCAGCATTTT. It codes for CASSLVGTGLKNQPQHF.

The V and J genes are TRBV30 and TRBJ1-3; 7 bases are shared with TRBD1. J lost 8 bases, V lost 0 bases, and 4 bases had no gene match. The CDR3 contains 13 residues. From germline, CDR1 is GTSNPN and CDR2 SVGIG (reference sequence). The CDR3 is CAWSVGGGYTIYF. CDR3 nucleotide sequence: TGTGCCTGGAGTGTAGGGGGCGGATACACCATATATTTT.

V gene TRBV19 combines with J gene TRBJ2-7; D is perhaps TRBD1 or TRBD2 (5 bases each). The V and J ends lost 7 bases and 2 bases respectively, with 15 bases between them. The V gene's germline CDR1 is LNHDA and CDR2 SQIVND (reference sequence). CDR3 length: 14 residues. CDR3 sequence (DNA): TGTGCCAGTACGCCGGGGACGGGACCCTACGAGCAGTACTTC. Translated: CASTPGTGPYEQYF.

The CDR3 DNA reads TGTGCCAGCATAGGGGGAAGTGGCACTGAAGCTTTCTTT. Translating it yields CASIGGSGTEAFF. This chain links TRBV6-6 with TRBJ1-1; TRBD1 is a possible D gene (6 bases). Germline V gives CDR1 MNHNY, CDR2 SVGAGI (reference sequence). The CDR3 covers 13 residues. The V end was cut by 7 bases, the J end by 4 bases, with 13 bases between.

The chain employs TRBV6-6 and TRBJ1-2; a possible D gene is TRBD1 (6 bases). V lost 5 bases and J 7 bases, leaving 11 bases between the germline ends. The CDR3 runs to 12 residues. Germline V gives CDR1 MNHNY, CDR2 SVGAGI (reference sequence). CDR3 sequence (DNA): TGTGCCAGCAGTACTTTACAGGGTGGCTACACCTTC. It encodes CASSTLQGGYTF.

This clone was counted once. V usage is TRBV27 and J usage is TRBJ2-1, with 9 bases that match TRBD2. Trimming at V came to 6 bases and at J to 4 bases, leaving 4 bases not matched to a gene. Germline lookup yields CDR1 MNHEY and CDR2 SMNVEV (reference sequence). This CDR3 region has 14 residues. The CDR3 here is CASRLAGLYNEQFF. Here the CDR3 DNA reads TGTGCCAGCAGGCTAGCGGGGCTGTACAATGAGCAGTTCTTC.

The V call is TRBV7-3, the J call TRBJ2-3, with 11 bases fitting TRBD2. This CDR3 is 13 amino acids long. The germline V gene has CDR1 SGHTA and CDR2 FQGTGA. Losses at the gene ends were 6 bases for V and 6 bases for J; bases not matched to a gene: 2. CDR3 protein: CASRLAGEDTQYF. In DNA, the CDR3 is TGTGCCAGCAGACTAGCGGGGGAGGATACGCAGTATTTT.

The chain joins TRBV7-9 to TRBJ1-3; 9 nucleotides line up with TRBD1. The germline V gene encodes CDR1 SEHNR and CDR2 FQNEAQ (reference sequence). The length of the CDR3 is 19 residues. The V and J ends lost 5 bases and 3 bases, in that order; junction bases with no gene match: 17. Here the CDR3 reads CASSDWNLKQGANGNTIYF. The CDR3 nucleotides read TGTGCCAGCAGCGACTGGAATCTAAAACAGGGGGCTAATGGAAACACCATATATTTT. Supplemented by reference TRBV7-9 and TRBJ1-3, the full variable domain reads DTGVSQNPRHKITKRGQNVTFRCDPISEHNRLYWYRQTLGQGPEFLTYFQNEAQLEKSRLLSDRFSAERPKGSFSTLEIQRTEQGDSAMYLCASSDWNLKQGANGNTIYFGEGSWLTVV.